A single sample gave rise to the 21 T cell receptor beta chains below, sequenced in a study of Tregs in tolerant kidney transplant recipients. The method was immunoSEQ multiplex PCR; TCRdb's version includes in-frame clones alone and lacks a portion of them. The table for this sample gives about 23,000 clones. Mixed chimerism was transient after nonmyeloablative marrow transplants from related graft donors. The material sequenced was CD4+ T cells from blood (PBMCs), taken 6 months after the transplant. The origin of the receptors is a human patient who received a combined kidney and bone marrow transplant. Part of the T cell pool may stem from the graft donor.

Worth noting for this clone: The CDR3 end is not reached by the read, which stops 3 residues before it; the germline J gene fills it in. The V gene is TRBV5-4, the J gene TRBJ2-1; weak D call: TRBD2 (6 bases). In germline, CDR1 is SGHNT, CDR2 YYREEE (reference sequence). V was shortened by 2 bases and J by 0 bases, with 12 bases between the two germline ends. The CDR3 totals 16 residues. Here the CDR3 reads CASSLQLRGSYNEQFF. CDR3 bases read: TGTGCCAGCAGCTTACAATTGCGGGGCTCCTACAATGAG. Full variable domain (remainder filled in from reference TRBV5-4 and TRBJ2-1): ETGVTQSPTHLIKTRGQQVTLRCSSQSGHNTVSWYQQALGQGPQFIFQYYREEENGRGNFPPRFSGLQFPNYSSELNVNALELDDSALYLCASSLQLRGSYNEQFFGPGTRLTVL.

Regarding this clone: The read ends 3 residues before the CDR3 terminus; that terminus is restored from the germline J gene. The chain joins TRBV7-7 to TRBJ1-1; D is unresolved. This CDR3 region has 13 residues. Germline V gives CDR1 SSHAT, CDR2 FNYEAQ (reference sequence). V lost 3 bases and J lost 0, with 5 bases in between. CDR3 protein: CASSFGLNTEAFF. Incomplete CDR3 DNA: TGTGCCAGCAGCTTTGGGCTGAACACTGAA.

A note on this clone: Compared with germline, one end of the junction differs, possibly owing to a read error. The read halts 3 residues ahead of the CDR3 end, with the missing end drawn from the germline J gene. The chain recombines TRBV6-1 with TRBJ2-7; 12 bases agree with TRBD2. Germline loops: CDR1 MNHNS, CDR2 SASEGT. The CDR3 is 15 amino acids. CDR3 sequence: CASREGLAGYYEQYF. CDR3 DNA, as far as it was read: TGTGCCAGCAGGGAAGGACTAGCGGGGTACTACGAG.

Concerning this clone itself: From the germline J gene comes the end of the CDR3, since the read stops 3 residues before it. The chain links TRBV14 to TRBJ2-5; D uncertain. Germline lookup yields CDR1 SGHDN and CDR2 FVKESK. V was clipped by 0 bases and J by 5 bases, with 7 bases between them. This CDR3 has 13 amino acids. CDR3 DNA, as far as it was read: TGTGCCAGCAGCCAAGATCTACAGGAGACC. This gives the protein CASSQDLQET. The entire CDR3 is CASSQDLQETQYF.

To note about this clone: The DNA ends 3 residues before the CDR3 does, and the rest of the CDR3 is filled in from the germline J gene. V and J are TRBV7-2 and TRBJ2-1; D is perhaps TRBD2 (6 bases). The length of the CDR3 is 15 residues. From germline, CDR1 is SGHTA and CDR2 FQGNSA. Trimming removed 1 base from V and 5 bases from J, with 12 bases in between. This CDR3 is CASSLGRGTHNEQFF. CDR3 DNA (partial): TGTGCCAGCAGCTTAGGCCGGGGGACCCACAATGAG.

The CDR3 region is CASKVSGTGFQETQYF. CDR3 DNA (partial): TGTGCCAGCAAGGTTTCCGGGACAGGGTTCCAAGAGACC. The rearrangement uses TRBV2 and TRBJ2-5, with TRBD1 identical over 9 bases. The CDR3 end is not reached by the read, which stops 3 residues before it; the germline J gene fills it in. This CDR3 has 16 amino acids. Germline loops: CDR1 SNHLY, CDR2 FYNNEI. The V gene end was trimmed by 7 bases and the J gene end by 1 base; junction bases not matched to a gene: 10.

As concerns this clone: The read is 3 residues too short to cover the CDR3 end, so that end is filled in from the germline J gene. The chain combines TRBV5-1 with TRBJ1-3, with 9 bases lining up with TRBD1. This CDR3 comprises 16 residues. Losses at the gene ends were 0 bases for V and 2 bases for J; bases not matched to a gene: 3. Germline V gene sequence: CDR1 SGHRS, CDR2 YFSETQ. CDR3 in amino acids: CASSLGDRGTGNTIYF. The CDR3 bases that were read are TGCGCCAGCAGCTTGGGTGACAGGGGGACTGGAAACACC.

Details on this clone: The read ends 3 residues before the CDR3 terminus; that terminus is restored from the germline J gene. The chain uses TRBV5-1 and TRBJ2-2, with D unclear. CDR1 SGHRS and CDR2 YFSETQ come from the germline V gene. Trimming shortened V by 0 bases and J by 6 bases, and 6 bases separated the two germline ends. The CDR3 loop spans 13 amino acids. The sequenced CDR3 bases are TGCGCCAGCAGCTTGGTTGGGCCCGGGGAG. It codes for CASSLVGPGE. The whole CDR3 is CASSLVGPGELFF.

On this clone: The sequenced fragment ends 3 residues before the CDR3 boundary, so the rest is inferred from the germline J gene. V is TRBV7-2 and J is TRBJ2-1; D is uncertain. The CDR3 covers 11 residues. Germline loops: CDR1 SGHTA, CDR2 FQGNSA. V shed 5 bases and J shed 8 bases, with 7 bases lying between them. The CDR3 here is CASSPRHEQFF. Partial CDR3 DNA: TGTGCCAGCAGCCCCAGGCATGAG.

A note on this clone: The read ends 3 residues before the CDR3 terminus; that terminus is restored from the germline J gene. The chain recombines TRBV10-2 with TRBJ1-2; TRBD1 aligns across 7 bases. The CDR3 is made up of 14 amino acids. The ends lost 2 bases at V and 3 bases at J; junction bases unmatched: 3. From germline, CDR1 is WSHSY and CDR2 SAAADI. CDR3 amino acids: CASSERQGHYGYTF. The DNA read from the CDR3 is TGCGCCAGCAGTGAGCGACAGGGCCACTATGGC.

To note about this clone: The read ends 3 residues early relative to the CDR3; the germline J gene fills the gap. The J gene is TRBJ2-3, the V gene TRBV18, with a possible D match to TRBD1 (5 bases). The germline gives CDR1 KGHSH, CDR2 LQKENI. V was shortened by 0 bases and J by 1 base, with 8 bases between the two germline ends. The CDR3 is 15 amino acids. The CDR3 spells CASSPPSGRTDTQYF. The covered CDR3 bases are TGTGCCAGCTCACCACCGTCAGGGCGCACAGATACG.

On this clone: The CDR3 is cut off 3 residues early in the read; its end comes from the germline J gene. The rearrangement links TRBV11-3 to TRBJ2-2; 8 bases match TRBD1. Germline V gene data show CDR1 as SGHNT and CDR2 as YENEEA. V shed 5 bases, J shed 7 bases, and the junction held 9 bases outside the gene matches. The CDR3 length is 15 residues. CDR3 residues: CASSHSGTGGGELFF. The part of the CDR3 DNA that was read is TGTGCCAGCAGCCACTCCGGGACAGGTGGCGGGGAG.

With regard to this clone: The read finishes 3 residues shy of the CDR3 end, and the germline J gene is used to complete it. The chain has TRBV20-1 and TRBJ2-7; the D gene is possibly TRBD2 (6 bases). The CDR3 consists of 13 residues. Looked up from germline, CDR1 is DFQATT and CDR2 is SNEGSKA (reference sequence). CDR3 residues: CSLPRPGTSEQYF. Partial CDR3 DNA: TGCAGCCTCCCTCGACCAGGGACTTCCGAG.

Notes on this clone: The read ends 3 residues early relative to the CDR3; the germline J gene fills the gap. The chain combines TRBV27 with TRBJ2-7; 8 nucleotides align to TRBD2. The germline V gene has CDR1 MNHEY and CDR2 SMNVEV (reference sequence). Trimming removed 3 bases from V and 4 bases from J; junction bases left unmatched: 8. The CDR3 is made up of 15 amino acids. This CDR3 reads CASSFSGRTRYEQYF. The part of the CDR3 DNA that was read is TGTGCCAGCAGTTTCAGCGGGAGAACCAGATACGAG.

The CDR3 DNA, read in part, is TGTGCCAGCAGCGTAGCCTGGTACTCCCCGGGGGAAGGC. Protein sequence: CASSVAWYSPGEG. The CDR3 as a whole reads CASSVAWYSPGEGYTF. The gene calls are TRBV9 and TRBJ1-2, with a tentative D call TRBD1 (5 bases). The CDR3 end is not reached by the read, which stops 3 residues before it; the germline J gene fills it in. This CDR3 is 16 amino acids long. CDR1 SGDLS and CDR2 YYNGEE come from the germline V gene. The full variable domain, in which reference TRBV9 and TRBJ1-2 provide the parts outside the CDR3, is DSGVTQTPKHLITATGQRVTLRCSPRSGDLSVYWYQQSLDQGLQFLIQYYNGEERAKGNILERFSAQQFPDLHSELNLSSLELGDSALYFCASSVAWYSPGEGYTFGSGTRLTVV.

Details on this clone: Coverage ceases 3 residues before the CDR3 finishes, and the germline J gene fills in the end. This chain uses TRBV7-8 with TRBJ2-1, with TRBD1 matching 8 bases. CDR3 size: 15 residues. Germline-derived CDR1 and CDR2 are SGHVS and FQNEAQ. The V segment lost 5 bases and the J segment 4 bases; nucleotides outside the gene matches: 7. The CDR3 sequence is CASSPRQGKYNEQFF. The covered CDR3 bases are TGTGCCAGCAGCCCTCGACAGGGGAAATACAATGAG.

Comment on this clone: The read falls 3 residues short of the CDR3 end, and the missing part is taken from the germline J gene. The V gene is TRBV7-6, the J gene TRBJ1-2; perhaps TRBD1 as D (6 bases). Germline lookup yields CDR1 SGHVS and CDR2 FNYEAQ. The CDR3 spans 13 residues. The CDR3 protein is CASSLVQGGSYTF. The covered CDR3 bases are TGTGCCAGCAGCTTAGTACAGGGTGGGAGC.

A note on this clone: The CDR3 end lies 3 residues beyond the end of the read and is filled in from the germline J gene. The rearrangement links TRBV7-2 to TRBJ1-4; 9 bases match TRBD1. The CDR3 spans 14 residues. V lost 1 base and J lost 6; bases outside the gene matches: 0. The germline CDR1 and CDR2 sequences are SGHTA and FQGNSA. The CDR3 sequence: CASSLGQGDEKLFF. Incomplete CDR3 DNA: TGTGCCAGCAGCTTAGGACAGGGGGATGAAAAA.

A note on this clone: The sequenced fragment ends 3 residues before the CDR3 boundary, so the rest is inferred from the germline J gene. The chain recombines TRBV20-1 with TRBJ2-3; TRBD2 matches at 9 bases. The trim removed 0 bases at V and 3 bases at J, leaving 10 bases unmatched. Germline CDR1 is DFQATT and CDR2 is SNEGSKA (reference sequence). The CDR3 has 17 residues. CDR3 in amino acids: CSARDRTASGVTDTQYF. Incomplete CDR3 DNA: TGCAGTGCTAGAGACCGCACTGCTAGCGGGGTGACAGATACG.

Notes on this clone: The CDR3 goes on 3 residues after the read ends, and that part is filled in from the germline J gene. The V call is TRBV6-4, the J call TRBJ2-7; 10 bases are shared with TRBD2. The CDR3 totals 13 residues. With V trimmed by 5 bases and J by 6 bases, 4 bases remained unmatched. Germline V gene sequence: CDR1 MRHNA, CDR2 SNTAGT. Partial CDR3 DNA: TGTGCCAGCAGTCGCGCTAGCGGGAGCGAG. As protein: CASSRASGSE. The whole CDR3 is CASSRASGSEQYF.

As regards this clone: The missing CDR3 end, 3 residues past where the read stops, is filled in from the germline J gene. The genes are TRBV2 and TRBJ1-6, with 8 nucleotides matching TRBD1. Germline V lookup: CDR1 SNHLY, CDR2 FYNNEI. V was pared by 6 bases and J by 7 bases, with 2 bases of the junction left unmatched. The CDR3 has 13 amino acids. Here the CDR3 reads CASRQGGNSPLHF. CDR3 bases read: TGTGCCAGCAGACAGGGGGGGAATTCACCC.